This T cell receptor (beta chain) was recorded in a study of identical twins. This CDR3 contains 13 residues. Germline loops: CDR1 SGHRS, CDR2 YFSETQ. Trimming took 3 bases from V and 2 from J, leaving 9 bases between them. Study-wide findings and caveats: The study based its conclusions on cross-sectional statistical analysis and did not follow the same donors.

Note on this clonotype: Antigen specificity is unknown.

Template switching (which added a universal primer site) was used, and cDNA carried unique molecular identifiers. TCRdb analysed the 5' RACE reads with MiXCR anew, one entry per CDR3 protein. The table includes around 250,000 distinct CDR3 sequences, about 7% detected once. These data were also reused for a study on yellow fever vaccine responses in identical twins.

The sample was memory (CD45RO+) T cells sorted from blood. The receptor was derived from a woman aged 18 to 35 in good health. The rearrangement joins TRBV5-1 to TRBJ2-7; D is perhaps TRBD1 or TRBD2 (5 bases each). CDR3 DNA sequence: TGCGCCAGCAGCTCCCGGGACCCCTACGAGCAGTACTTC. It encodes CASSSRDPYEQYF.